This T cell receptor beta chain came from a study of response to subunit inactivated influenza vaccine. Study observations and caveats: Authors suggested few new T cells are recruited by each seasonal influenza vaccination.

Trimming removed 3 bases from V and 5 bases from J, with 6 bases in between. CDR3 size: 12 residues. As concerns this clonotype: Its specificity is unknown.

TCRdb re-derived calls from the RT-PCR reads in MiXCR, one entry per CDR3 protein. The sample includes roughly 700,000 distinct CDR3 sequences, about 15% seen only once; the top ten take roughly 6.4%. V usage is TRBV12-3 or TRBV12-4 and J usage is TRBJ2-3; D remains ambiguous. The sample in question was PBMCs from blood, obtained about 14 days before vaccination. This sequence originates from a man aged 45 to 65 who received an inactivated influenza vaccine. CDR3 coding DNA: TGTGCCAGCAGTTTTAGGGTAGATACGCAGTATTTT. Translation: CASSFRVDTQYF.